These 4 T cell receptor beta chains were sequenced from one sample in a study of cytomegalovirus exposure and HLA in healthy donors. This PCR relied on a set of 60 Vbeta primers and 13 Jbeta primers. Data came from immunoSEQ multiplex PCR; TCRdb stores just in-frame clones and leaves some out. The table includes 140,000 to 150,000 clones, around 90% detected once. Sequences were obtained from PBMCs. These receptors were taken from a woman between 40 and 55 years old in good health and CMV-seronegative.

V is TRBV11-3 and J is TRBJ2-1; 11 bases align to TRBD2. The CDR3 is 18 residues long. Germline V gene data show CDR1 as SGHNT and CDR2 as YENEEA. Trimming at V came to 4 bases and at J to 7 bases, leaving 15 bases not matched to a gene. CDR3 loop: CASSYVSIAGGLRNEQFF. CDR3 bases: TGTGCCAGCAGCTATGTTTCGATAGCGGGAGGGTTGAGGAATGAGCAGTTCTTC.

The chain uses TRBV7-9 and TRBJ2-3, with 8 bases identical to TRBD2. V lost 11 bases, J lost 4 bases, and 11 bases stayed unmatched. Germline lookup yields CDR1 SEHNR and CDR2 FQNEAQ (reference sequence). The CDR3 covers 14 residues. CDR3 loop: CAAGRLAFADTQYF. DNA of the CDR3: TGTGCCGCGGGACGACTAGCGTTCGCAGATACGCAGTATTTT.

The rearrangement links TRBV7-6 to TRBJ2-7, with D possibly TRBD1 on 5 matching bases. CDR3 size: 15 residues. Per the germline V gene, CDR1 is SGHVS and CDR2 is FNYEAQ. With 5 bases removed from V and 6 bases from J, the gap between germline ends came to 20 bases. The CDR3 loop is CASSEWEGESVEQYF. The CDR3 DNA reads TGTGCCAGCAGCGAGTGGGAAGGGGAATCTGTCGAGCAGTACTTC.

V usage is TRBV30 and J usage is TRBJ1-5; 7 bases align to TRBD1. The CDR3 extends over 13 amino acids. V lost 6 bases, J lost 3 bases, and 5 bases stayed unmatched. Per the germline V gene, CDR1 is GTSNPN and CDR2 is SVGIG (reference sequence). The CDR3 DNA is TGTGCCTGCTCGACAGGGTTCAATCAGCCCCAGCATTTT. Protein product: CACSTGFNQPQHF.